The 24 T cell receptor beta chains below come from one sample, sequenced in a study of T-cell memory formation after mild COVID-19. One entry per CDR3 protein results from TCRdb running MiXCR on the 5' RACE reads. In the table there are about 33,000 distinct CDR3 sequences, roughly 21% of which are singletons. Sequencing was carried out using PBMCs or a T cell subset sorted from them (not recorded which). The receptors stem from an adult who had mild COVID-19 (a few samples of this study predate the infection). Cell type and time point are not known.

This clonotype was counted many times. The chain links TRBV20-1 to TRBJ2-1; D unresolved. The V gene's germline CDR1 is DFQATT and CDR2 SNEGSKA (reference sequence). This CDR3 spans 15 amino acids. Trimming left V 4 bases short and J 0 bases short, with 13 bases between. The CDR3, as DNA: TGCAGTGCTAACGTGGGTGGTGGCTCCTACAATGAGCAGTTCTTC. Its protein product is CSANVGGGSYNEQFF.

The chain couples TRBV6-5 to TRBJ1-4; D is ambiguous. Germline CDR1 MNHEY, CDR2 SVGAGI. The germline V and J ends were trimmed by 5 bases and 7 bases, with 11 bases remaining between them. The CDR3 is made up of 13 amino acids. CDR3 nucleotide sequence: TGTGCCAGCAGTACCCTGGGTGGTGAAAAACTGTTTTTT. Its translation is CASSTLGGEKLFF.

This clonotype has a count of ten or more. The gene calls are TRBV7-9 and TRBJ2-7; D is unclear. The germline V gene has CDR1 SEHNR and CDR2 FQNEAQ (reference sequence). Trimming took off 6 bases at V and 6 bases at J, with 12 bases between the two ends. The CDR3 loop spans 12 amino acids. The CDR3 loop reads CASSRSVSEQYF. In nucleotides, the CDR3 is TGTGCCAGCAGTCGATCGGTGTCCGAGCAGTACTTC. Complete variable domain (other parts from reference TRBV7-9 and TRBJ2-7): DTGVSQNPRHKITKRGQNVTFRCDPISEHNRLYWYRQTLGQGPEFLTYFQNEAQLEKSRLLSDRFSAERPKGSFSTLEIQRTEQGDSAMYLCASSRSVSEQYFGPGTRLTVT.

The chain employs TRBV6-6 and TRBJ1-1; 9 bases line up with TRBD1. After removal of 4 bases from V and 0 bases from J, the junction contained 3 bases not matched to a gene. CDR1 and CDR2 (germline): MNHNY, SVGAGI (reference sequence). CDR3 length: 15 residues. CDR3 nucleotide sequence: TGTGCCAGCAGTTGGGGGGACAGGGTGAACACTGAAGCTTTCTTT. Protein product: CASSWGDRVNTEAFF.

This clonotype was recorded many times. V and J are TRBV5-1 and TRBJ2-1, with D tentatively TRBD2 (6 bases). V shed 0 bases and J shed 0 bases, with 16 bases lying between them. CDR3 size: 18 residues. The germline V gene encodes CDR1 SGHRS and CDR2 YFSETQ. The CDR3 loop reads CASSLARDSLSSYNEQFF. The CDR3 DNA reads TGCGCCAGCAGCTTGGCCCGGGACTCGTTAAGCTCCTACAATGAGCAGTTCTTC.

This clonotype was observed many times. This sequence joins TRBV7-6 and TRBJ2-6; TRBD1 matches 7 bases. Per germline, CDR1 SGHVS and CDR2 FNYEAQ. The V gene end was trimmed by 5 bases and the J gene end by 12 bases; junction bases not matched to a gene: 7. CDR3 length: 13 residues. CDR3 amino acids: CASSRRQGSVLTF. As DNA, the CDR3 is TGTGCCAGCAGCCGGCGACAGGGTTCCGTCCTGACTTTC. Filled out from reference TRBV7-6 and TRBJ2-6, the complete variable domain reads GAGVSQSPRYKVTKRGQDVALRCDPISGHVSLYWYRQALGQGPEFLTYFNYEAQQDKSGLPNDRFSAERPEGSISTLTIQRTEQRDSAMYRCASSRRQGSVLTFGAGSRLTVL.

This chain joins TRBV18 and TRBJ1-1, with 11 bases that match TRBD1. From germline, CDR1 is KGHSH and CDR2 LQKENI. The CDR3 spans 16 residues. The trim removed 2 bases at V and 5 bases at J, leaving 7 bases unmatched. Here the CDR3 reads CASSPGYRDRGTEAFF. Written as DNA, the CDR3 is TGTGCCAGCTCACCAGGGTATCGGGACAGGGGGACTGAAGCTTTCTTT.

This clonotype was seen more than once but under ten times. The chain is built from TRBV7-9 and TRBJ1-2; 9 bases fit TRBD1. The CDR3 consists of 15 residues. Per the germline V gene, CDR1 is SEHNR and CDR2 is FQNEAQ (reference sequence). V trimming: 0 bases; J trimming: 6 bases; junction bases outside the gene matches: 5. The CDR3 loop is CASSLATGGGDGYTF. CDR3 nucleotide sequence: TGTGCCAGCAGCTTAGCGACAGGGGGTGGAGATGGCTACACCTTC.

This chain joins TRBV14 and TRBJ1-1; 7 positions match TRBD1. The CDR3 spans 14 residues. Trimming removed 4 bases from V and 1 base from J; junction bases left unmatched: 3. CDR1 is SGHDN and CDR2 is FVKESK in the germline V gene. The CDR3 bases are TGTGCCAGCAGCCTCGGGACAGCGAACACTGAAGCTTTCTTT. This codes for CASSLGTANTEAFF.

This clonotype has at least ten counts. V usage is TRBV12-3 or TRBV12-4 and J usage is TRBJ2-7; weak D call: TRBD2 (6 bases). The V end was cut by 1 base, the J end by 2 bases, with 27 bases between. There are 20 residues in the CDR3. The CDR3 region is CASSLGLRRGVALLTYEQYF. The CDR3 DNA reads TGTGCCAGCAGTTTAGGGCTTAGGAGGGGTGTGGCCCTACTTACCTACGAGCAGTACTTC.

The V gene is TRBV9, the J gene TRBJ1-5; D is undetermined. This CDR3 comprises 16 residues. The V and J ends lost 3 bases and 3 bases respectively, with 16 bases between them. Per the germline V gene, CDR1 is SGDLS and CDR2 is YYNGEE. The CDR3 here is CASSASDGYYNQPQHF. In DNA, the CDR3 is TGTGCCAGCAGCGCCTCCGACGGGTACTACAATCAGCCCCAGCATTTT.

The chain uses TRBV7-6 and TRBJ2-7; D unresolved. Germline assignment: CDR1 SGHVS and CDR2 FNYEAQ. The CDR3 loop spans 14 amino acids. V was trimmed by 5 bases and J by 3 bases, leaving 14 bases between them. The DNA for the CDR3 is TGTGCCAGCAGCCCATCCGGCAGGCACTACGAGCAGTACTTC. Translating it yields CASSPSGRHYEQYF.

This clonotype counts as medium-sized. The chain is built from TRBV7-9 and TRBJ1-5; D may be TRBD1 (5 bases). The V end was cut by 4 bases, the J end by 7 bases, with 8 bases between. CDR3 length equals 12 residues. Germline CDR1 and CDR2: SEHNR and FQNEAQ (reference sequence). The CDR3 DNA reads TGTGCCAGCAGCTCACGGGGGCAGCCCCAGCATTTT. Its translation is CASSSRGQPQHF.

V usage is TRBV11-2 and J usage is TRBJ1-2; the match to TRBD1 covers 11 bases. The V and J ends lost 4 bases and 3 bases, in that order; junction bases with no gene match: 1. Germline CDR1 SGHAT, CDR2 FQNNGV. The CDR3 is 14 amino acids. CDR3 bases: TGTGCCAGCAGCTGGACAGGGGGCGACTATGGCTACACCTTC. It is translated as CASSWTGGDYGYTF. Filled out from reference TRBV11-2 and TRBJ1-2, the complete variable domain reads EAGVAQSPRYKIIEKRQSVAFWCNPISGHATLYWYQQILGQGPKLLIQFQNNGVVDDSQLPKDRFSAERLKGVDSTLKIQPAKLEDSAVYLCASSWTGGDYGYTFGSGTRLTVV.

There are many counts of this clonotype. CDR3 protein: CASSLEPGSGANVLTF. In DNA, the CDR3 is TGCGCCAGCAGCTTGGAGCCGGGGAGTGGGGCCAACGTCCTGACTTTC. The genes are TRBV5-1 and TRBJ2-6, with a possible D match to TRBD2 (5 bases). CDR1 is SGHRS and CDR2 is YFSETQ in the germline V gene. Trimming stripped 0 bases from V and 3 bases from J, with 10 bases between. This CDR3 comprises 16 residues.

This clonotype was observed many times. This chain links TRBV18 with TRBJ2-3; no definite D call. The CDR3 length is 14 residues. Deletions cut 1 base from V and 5 bases from J, with 10 bases between. Germline V CDR1 and CDR2: KGHSH, LQKENI. CDR3 nucleotide sequence: TGTGCCAGCTCACCACAGGGCAAGGGAGATACGCAGTATTTT. It yields the protein CASSPQGKGDTQYF.

This clonotype showed up many times. The chain links TRBV24-1 to TRBJ2-2, with D possibly matching TRBD2 (6 bases). The CDR3 extends over 16 amino acids. Per the germline V gene, CDR1 is KGHDR and CDR2 is SFDVKD. Between the trimmed V and J ends, which lost 4 bases and 1 base, there was a span of 12 bases. In DNA, the CDR3 is TGTGCCACCAGTGACCCCGGGCGGGGGAACACCGGGGAGCTGTTTTTT. This codes for CATSDPGRGNTGELFF.

Ten or more counts support this clonotype. V usage is TRBV2 and J usage is TRBJ1-6; possibly TRBD1 for D (5 bases). Germline V lookup: CDR1 SNHLY, CDR2 FYNNEI. V lost 6 bases to trimming and J lost 4 bases, with 10 bases between them. The CDR3 sequence is 14 residues long. The DNA of the CDR3 is TGTGCCAGCAGCGGGGACTTTTATAATTCACCCCTCCACTTT. It yields the protein CASSGDFYNSPLHF.

The chain links TRBV5-1 to TRBJ1-1; TRBD1 aligns across 7 bases. The CDR3 totals 14 residues. Looked up from germline, CDR1 is SGHRS and CDR2 is YFSETQ. Trimming cost V 3 bases and J 2 bases; bases outside gene matches: 4. The CDR3 reads CASSSGQLNTEAFF. The CDR3 nucleotides read TGCGCCAGCAGCTCGGGACAGCTAAACACTGAAGCTTTCTTT.

This clonotype appeared many times. The V and J genes are TRBV20-1 and TRBJ2-7; 9 bases match TRBD2. This CDR3 region has 16 residues. V dropped 0 bases and J dropped 6; count of bases not matched to a gene: 12. Germline loops: CDR1 DFQATT, CDR2 SNEGSKA (reference sequence). The CDR3 here is CSARDRAGGPSTEQYF. The CDR3 DNA follows: TGCAGTGCTAGAGATAGAGCGGGAGGCCCCAGTACCGAGCAGTACTTC.

This chain links TRBV29-1 with TRBJ2-7; D unclear. The V gene's germline CDR1 is SQVTM and CDR2 ANQGSEA. Trimming took 3 bases from V and 2 from J, leaving 8 bases between them. CDR3 length equals 12 residues. In nucleotides, the CDR3 is TGCAGCGTTGACAGTGGAACCTACGAGCAGTACTTC. This codes for CSVDSGTYEQYF.

This clonotype was counted at least ten times. CDR3 residues: CASSSVARADTEAFF. The DNA for the CDR3 is TGCGCCAGCAGCTCTGTGGCCAGGGCGGACACTGAAGCTTTCTTT. This chain joins TRBV4-1 and TRBJ1-1; tentatively, D is TRBD1 (5 bases). V lost 5 bases and J 3 bases, leaving 16 bases between the germline ends. The CDR3 extends over 15 amino acids. Germline V gives CDR1 MGHRA, CDR2 YSYEKL.

In its sample, this clonotype was seen many times. The chain recombines TRBV5-1 with TRBJ1-1; D remains unclear. Germline V gene sequence: CDR1 SGHRS, CDR2 YFSETQ. There are 19 residues in the CDR3. V was shortened by 1 base and J by 3 bases, with 25 bases between the two germline ends. The DNA of the CDR3 is TGCGCCAGCAGCTTGTGGGGTCGGAGGGCAGATGGGGAGGACACTGAAGCTTTCTTT. Residues: CASSLWGRRADGEDTEAFF.

This clonotype was observed at least ten times. The J gene is TRBJ2-1, the V gene TRBV21-1. TRBV21-1 is annotated as a pseudogene. The CDR3 covers 18 residues. The CDR3 nucleotides read TGTGCCAGCAGCAAAGCGTCAAGGGTTCTTTGGTCCTACAATGAGCAGTTCTTC. Amino acids: CASSKASRVLWSYNEQFF.